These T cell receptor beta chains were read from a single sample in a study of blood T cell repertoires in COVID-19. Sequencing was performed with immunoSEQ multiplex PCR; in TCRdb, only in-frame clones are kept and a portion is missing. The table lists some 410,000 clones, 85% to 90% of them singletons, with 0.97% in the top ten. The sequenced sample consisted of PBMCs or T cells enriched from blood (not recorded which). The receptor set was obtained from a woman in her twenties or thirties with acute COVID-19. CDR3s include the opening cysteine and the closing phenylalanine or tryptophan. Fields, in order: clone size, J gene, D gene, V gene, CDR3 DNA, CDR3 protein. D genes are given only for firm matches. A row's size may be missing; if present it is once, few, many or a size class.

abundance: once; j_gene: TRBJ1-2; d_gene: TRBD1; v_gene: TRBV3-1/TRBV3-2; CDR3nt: TGTGCCAGCAGCCAAGATCGCGGAGGGGGCAACTATGGCTACACCTTC; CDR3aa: CASSQDRGGGNYGYTF
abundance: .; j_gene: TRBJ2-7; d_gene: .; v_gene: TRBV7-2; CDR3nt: TGTGCCAGCAGCTTAGGGGGGGGCAGTTACGAGCAGTACTTC; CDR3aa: CASSLGGGSYEQYF
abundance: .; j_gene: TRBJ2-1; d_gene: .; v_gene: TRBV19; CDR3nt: TGTGCCAGTAGTATCGGGAGACCCTTCTACAATGAGCAGTTCTTC; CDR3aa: CASSIGRPFYNEQFF
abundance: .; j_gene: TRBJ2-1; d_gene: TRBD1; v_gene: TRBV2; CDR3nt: TGTGCCAGCAGATTTCAGGGGGTGCTGAAGGATGAGCAGTTCTTC; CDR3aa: CASRFQGVLKDEQFF
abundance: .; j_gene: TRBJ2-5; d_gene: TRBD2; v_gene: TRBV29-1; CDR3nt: TGCAGCGCTCTAAGGGGAGGGGAGACCCAGTACTTC; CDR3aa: CSALRGGETQYF
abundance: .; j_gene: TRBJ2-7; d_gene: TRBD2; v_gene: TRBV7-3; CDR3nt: TGTGCCAGCAGCTTAACGTCCGGGGGGGACCACGAGCAGTACTTC; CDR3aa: CASSLTSGGDHEQYF
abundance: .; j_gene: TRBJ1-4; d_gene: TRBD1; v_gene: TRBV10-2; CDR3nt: TGCGCCAGCAGGAGGCAGGGGGTCGAAAAACTGTTTTTT; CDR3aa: CASRRQGVEKLFF
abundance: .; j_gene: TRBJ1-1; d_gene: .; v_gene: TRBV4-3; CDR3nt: TGCGCCAGCAGCCAAGAACGGGTGGGGGGTCCCACTGAAGCTTTCTTT; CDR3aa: CASSQERVGGPTEAFF
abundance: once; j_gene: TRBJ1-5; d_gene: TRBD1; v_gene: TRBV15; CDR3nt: TGTGCCACCAGCAGGGGGACAGGGCTTAGCAATCAGCCCCAGCATTTT; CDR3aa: CATSRGTGLSNQPQHF
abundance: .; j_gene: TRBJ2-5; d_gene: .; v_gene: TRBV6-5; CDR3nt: TGTGCCAGCACCGCAGGGCGAAATAAAGAGACCCAGTACTTC; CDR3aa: CASTAGRNKETQYF